One sample yielded the 30 T cell receptor beta chains listed below, sequenced in a study of blood T cells in healthy people across ages. PCR was performed a second time for about 7 to 12 cycles using a sample-barcoded 5' primer and a J-beta primer mix. TCRdb called the 5' RACE reads again in MiXCR, with one record for every CDR3 protein. This table has over 500,000 distinct CDR3 sequences, roughly a quarter appearing once. The same data also contributed to another study, on T cells of mothers and their children.

The sequencing input was blood. These receptors were taken from a boy younger than 10 in good health.

This sequence joins TRBV10-3 and TRBJ1-4, with TRBD1 as a possible D gene (5 bases). V lost 3 bases, J lost 10 bases, and 12 bases lay in between. The CDR3 is made up of 13 amino acids. CDR1 is ENHRY, CDR2 SYGVKD, per germline. The CDR3 reads CAISESQVGKLFF. CDR3 sequence (DNA): TGTGCCATCAGTGAATCACAGGTTGGAAAACTGTTTTTT.

This clonotype was detected a few times. The chain links TRBV3-1 to TRBJ2-7, with TRBD2 as a possible D gene (6 bases). The last part of the DNA fits TRBJ2-5 better; the J call may be wrong. CDR1 is LGHDT, CDR2 YNNKEL, per germline (reference sequence). This CDR3 spans 15 amino acids. CDR3 sequence: CASSQDVRGGETQYF. CDR3 nucleotides: TGTGCCAGCAGCCAAGACGTGCGAGGAGGGGAGACCCAGTACTTC.

This clonotype was recorded a few times. This chain links TRBV7-2 with TRBJ2-1; D call uncertain. V dropped 3 bases and J dropped 8 bases, with 23 bases sitting between them. Germline V gene data show CDR1 as SGHTA and CDR2 as FQGNSA. The CDR3 totals 17 residues. This CDR3 is CASSFASRSLLRDEQFF. The DNA for the CDR3 is TGTGCCAGCAGCTTTGCGAGCAGGAGTCTATTAAGGGATGAGCAGTTCTTC.

This clonotype was counted a few times. The chain links TRBV29-1 to TRBJ2-5, with TRBD2 as a possible D gene (7 bases). The germline V gene has CDR1 SQVTM and CDR2 ANQGSEA. V lost 6 bases and J 5 bases, leaving 19 bases between the germline ends. This CDR3 has 14 amino acids. CDR3 residues: CSVQNRVGGETQYF. CDR3 bases: TGCAGCGTCCAAAACAGGGTCGGGGGGGAGACCCAGTACTTC.

Only a few counts were recorded for this clonotype. The chain has TRBV4-3 and TRBJ1-4; possibly TRBD1 for D (5 bases). Trimming cost V 1 base and J 6 bases, with 21 bases left between them. Germline lookup yields CDR1 LGHNA and CDR2 YSLEER. The CDR3 is made up of 18 amino acids. The DNA of the CDR3 is TGCGCCAGCAGCCAAGGTCGAGGATTGGGGGGAGGTGATGAAAAACTGTTTTTT. It translates to CASSQGRGLGGGDEKLFF.

This sequence joins TRBV19 and TRBJ2-1; D is undetermined. CDR1 is LNHDA, CDR2 SQIVND, per germline (reference sequence). The CDR3 spans 14 residues. Deletions cut 5 bases from V and 3 bases from J, with 11 bases between. The CDR3 bases are TGTGCCAGTAGTCAGCTTCCGGGCTACAATGAGCAGTTCTTC. Translation: CASSQLPGYNEQFF. The variable domain in full, completed from reference TRBV19 and TRBJ2-1, reads DGGITQSPKYLFRKEGQNVTLSCEQNLNHDAMYWYRQDPGQGLRLIYYSQIVNDFQKGDIAEGYSVSREKKESFPLTVTSAQKNPTAFYLCASSQLPGYNEQFFGPGTRLTVL.

This clonotype was recorded many times. J is TRBJ1-2 and V is TRBV29-1, with D possibly being TRBD1 (5 bases). Deletions cut 4 bases from V and 2 bases from J, with 14 bases between. The germline gives CDR1 SQVTM, CDR2 ANQGSEA. The CDR3 runs to 14 residues. CDR3 nucleotide sequence: TGCAGCGTTGGAAACTACAGGCAGAACTATGGCTACACCTTC. Amino acids: CSVGNYRQNYGYTF.

This clonotype was seen only a few times. The CDR3 does not close with the conserved phenylalanine or tryptophan, likely indicating a read error. The gene calls are TRBV27 and TRBJ1-2; possibly TRBD1 for D (5 bases). The CDR3 contains 15 residues. Germline CDR1 MNHEY, CDR2 SMNVEV (reference sequence). Trimming pared 6 bases from V and 6 bases from J, leaving 20 bases between. The CDR3 region has the DNA TGTGCCAGCAGACGAAGCGGGGCCCAAGGAAATGGCTACACCCTC. This gives the protein CASRRSGAQGNGYTL.

The genes are TRBV18 and TRBJ2-7; 11 bases map to TRBD2. The V and J ends lost 0 bases and 4 bases, in that order; junction bases with no gene match: 5. The CDR3 sequence is 16 residues long. Germline CDR1 and CDR2: KGHSH and LQKENI. The CDR3 region is CASSPPGTSGHYEQYF. For the CDR3, the DNA is TGTGCCAGCTCACCACCGGGGACTAGCGGACATTACGAGCAGTACTTC.

On this clonotype itself: The junction differs from germline at one of its ends, possibly a read error. The chain combines TRBV12-5 with TRBJ1-1, with 7 nucleotides matching TRBD1. This CDR3 has 16 residues. Germline loops: CDR1 LGHNT, CDR2 FRNRAP. The DNA of the CDR3 is TGTGCTAGTGGTGACCCCCCGGGACAGCTATATTCTGAAGCCTTCTTT. Amino acid sequence: CASGDPPGQLYSEAFF.

Only a few counts were recorded for this clonotype. The chain employs TRBV20-1 and TRBJ1-1; weak D call: TRBD1 (6 bases). The CDR3 extends over 13 amino acids. The germline CDR1 and CDR2 sequences are DFQATT and SNEGSKA (reference sequence). Trimming left V 3 bases short and J 1 base short, with 9 bases between. The CDR3 here is CSASRGTNTEAFF. CDR3 bases: TGCAGTGCTAGCAGGGGAACGAACACTGAAGCTTTCTTT.

This clonotype was seen a few times. This chain joins TRBV7-9 and TRBJ1-2; D remains ambiguous. Trimming left V 0 bases short and J 4 bases short, with 18 bases between. The CDR3 spans 17 residues. Germline loops: CDR1 SEHNR, CDR2 FQNEAQ (reference sequence). CDR3 sequence reads: CASSLAGSEGFSYGYTF. In nucleotides, the CDR3 is TGTGCCAGCAGCTTAGCTGGGTCCGAGGGATTTAGCTATGGCTACACCTTC.

Only a few counts were recorded for this clonotype. Here the CDR3 DNA reads TGTGCCAGCAGCAAATGGGACAGGGGGCAGCCTAATGAAAAACTGTTTTTT. It yields the protein CASSKWDRGQPNEKLFF. The J gene is TRBJ1-4, the V gene TRBV11-2; 12 nucleotides align to TRBD1. CDR1 and CDR2 from the germline V gene are SGHAT and FQNNGV. The CDR3 runs to 17 residues. The V and J ends lost 5 bases and 3 bases, in that order; junction bases with no gene match: 7.

This clonotype was detected a few times. The chain has TRBV7-3 and TRBJ2-1; 13 nucleotides line up with TRBD2. Germline CDR1 SGHTA, CDR2 FQGTGA. The CDR3 covers 15 residues. The V segment lost 6 bases and the J segment 7 bases; nucleotides outside the gene matches: 6. CDR3 DNA sequence: TGTGCCAGCAGTCCAACTAGCGGGGGGGTGAATGAGCAGTTCTTC. Protein sequence: CASSPTSGGVNEQFF.

This clonotype was picked up many times. The genes are TRBV2 and TRBJ2-5, with 8 positions matching TRBD1. Germline CDR1 is SNHLY and CDR2 is FYNNEI. The CDR3 extends over 14 amino acids. Germline trimming cut 5 bases from V and 0 bases from J; bases unmatched to any gene: 2. For the CDR3, the DNA is TGTGCCAGCAGTAAGACAGGGGACCAAGAGACCCAGTACTTC. Translation gives CASSKTGDQETQYF.

This chain joins TRBV20-1 and TRBJ2-3; 9 bases line up with TRBD2. Germline trimming cut 6 bases from V and 2 bases from J; bases unmatched to any gene: 18. In germline, CDR1 is DFQATT, CDR2 SNEGSKA (reference sequence). This CDR3 region has 18 residues. Here the CDR3 DNA reads TGCAGTGCCCTCGGCCATGTGCTAGCGGGGATTTACACAGATACGCAGTATTTT. Its protein product is CSALGHVLAGIYTDTQYF.

This clonotype was picked up a small number of times. V gene TRBV27 combines with J gene TRBJ1-4, with D maybe TRBD1 (5 bases). With 2 bases removed from V and 5 bases from J, the gap between germline ends came to 21 bases. Germline V gives CDR1 MNHEY, CDR2 SMNVEV (reference sequence). The CDR3 length is 18 residues. This CDR3 reads CASSLRGDVGAVNEKLFF. The CDR3 DNA reads as TGTGCCAGCAGTTTAAGGGGCGACGTAGGGGCGGTGAATGAAAAACTGTTTTTT.

V gene TRBV4-1 combines with J gene TRBJ1-6; 8 nucleotides agree with TRBD1. The J segment lost 7 bases and the V segment lost 2 bases, leaving 10 bases of the junction unmatched. This CDR3 is 17 amino acids long. Germline assignment: CDR1 MGHRA and CDR2 YSYEKL. CDR3 in amino acids: CASSQRSRQGSNSPLHF. CDR3 DNA: TGCGCCAGCAGCCAAAGGTCCCGACAGGGGAGCAATTCACCCCTCCACTTT.

This clonotype was counted between two and nine times. J is TRBJ2-2 and V is TRBV15; tentatively, D is TRBD1 (6 bases). From germline, CDR1 is LNHNV and CDR2 YYDKDF (reference sequence). V was trimmed by 6 bases and J by 2 bases, leaving 7 bases between them. The CDR3 loop spans 13 amino acids. CDR3 protein: CATRGANTGELFF. In DNA, the CDR3 is TGTGCCACCAGGGGGGCCAACACCGGGGAGCTGTTTTTT.

The rearrangement joins TRBV14 to TRBJ1-4; TRBD1 aligns across 12 bases. Trimming at V came to 0 bases and at J to 8 bases, leaving 7 bases not matched to a gene. CDR1 SGHDN and CDR2 FVKESK come from the germline V gene. This CDR3 has 17 residues. Written as DNA, the CDR3 is TGTGCCAGCAGCCAAGATATCGGGACAGGGGGCGGCGAAAAACTGTTTTTT. Its protein product is CASSQDIGTGGGEKLFF. The variable domain in full, completed from reference TRBV14 and TRBJ1-4, reads EAGVTQFPSHSVIEKGQTVTLRCDPISGHDNLYWYRRVMGKEIKFLLHFVKESKQDESGMPNNRFLAERTGGTYSTLKVQPAELEDSGVYFCASSQDIGTGGGEKLFFGSGTQLSVL.

This clonotype has only a few counts. The chain recombines TRBV5-5 with TRBJ2-5; D might be TRBD2 (6 bases). Germline CDR1 SGHKS, CDR2 YYEKEE (reference sequence). The V gene lost 3 bases and the J gene lost 4 bases, with 22 bases spanning the gap. There are 17 residues in the CDR3. CDR3 residues: CASSSAREKASVETQYF. The CDR3 nucleotides read TGTGCCAGCAGCTCCGCCCGGGAAAAGGCTAGCGTAGAGACCCAGTACTTC.

This chain links TRBV29-1 with TRBJ2-7; weak D call: TRBD1 (6 bases). Germline CDR1 SQVTM, CDR2 ANQGSEA. Trimming shortened V by 4 bases and J by 0 bases, and 13 bases separated the two germline ends. This CDR3 comprises 14 residues. DNA of the CDR3: TGCAGCGTTGCTGCCAGGGGCTCCTCCTACGAGCAGTACTTC. This codes for CSVAARGSSYEQYF.

The V call is TRBV6-5, the J call TRBJ1-2, with D perhaps TRBD1 (5 bases). The CDR3 totals 13 residues. The germline CDR1 and CDR2 sequences are MNHEY and SVGAGI. The V end was cut by 8 bases, the J end by 8 bases, with 18 bases between. CDR3 amino acids: CASRGRGEGGYTF. The CDR3 DNA sequence: TGTGCCAGCCGGGGACGGGGGGAAGGCGGCTACACCTTC.

This chain joins TRBV9 and TRBJ1-2; D is unresolved. Germline values: CDR1 SGDLS, CDR2 YYNGEE. V dropped 1 base and J dropped 6 bases, with 7 bases sitting between them. The CDR3 covers 12 residues. Here the CDR3 DNA reads TGTGCCAGCAGCGTAATAGGGAATGGCTACACCTTC. It encodes CASSVIGNGYTF.

This clonotype was picked up one time. The genes are TRBV11-2 and TRBJ2-1; no definite D call. The germline CDR1 and CDR2 sequences are SGHAT and FQNNGV. The CDR3 consists of 13 residues. V was pared by 5 bases and J by 9 bases, with 14 bases between. The DNA of the CDR3 is TGTGCCAGCAGCCCGATAGTTGTTCGTGAGCAGTTCTTC. Its protein is CASSPIVVREQFF.

The V and J genes are TRBV12-3 or TRBV12-4 and TRBJ2-7; D assignment may be TRBD1 or TRBD2 (5 bases each). The V end was cut by 2 bases, the J end by 0 bases, with 11 bases between. This CDR3 has 15 amino acids. Written as DNA, the CDR3 is TGTGCCAGCAGTTTATTTGGGGGAAGCTCCTACGAGCAGTACTTC. Amino acid sequence: CASSLFGGSSYEQYF.

This clonotype has a handful of counts. The chain uses TRBV5-1 and TRBJ1-2, with TRBD1 matching over 9 bases. Germline assignment: CDR1 SGHRS and CDR2 YFSETQ. The CDR3 has 18 amino acids. The J segment lost 6 bases and the V segment lost 4 bases, leaving 19 bases of the junction unmatched. The CDR3: CASSLGPGGTGTSNGYTF. DNA for the CDR3: TGCGCCAGCAGCCTCGGACCCGGCGGGACAGGGACGTCAAATGGCTACACCTTC.

This chain connects TRBV7-9 to TRBJ1-1, with D unresolved. The V end lost 2 bases, the J end lost 2 bases, and 18 bases lay between the germline ends. Germline V gives CDR1 SEHNR, CDR2 FQNEAQ (reference sequence). The CDR3 consists of 17 residues. CDR3 bases: TGTGCCAGCAGCTTACCCACTGGGAGCCTAGCTAACACTGAAGCTTTCTTT. This encodes CASSLPTGSLANTEAFF. The complete variable domain, with remaining parts taken from reference TRBV7-9 and TRBJ1-1, reads DTGVSQNPRHKITKRGQNVTFRCDPISEHNRLYWYRQTLGQGPEFLTYFQNEAQLEKSRLLSDRFSAERPKGSFSTLEIQRTEQGDSAMYLCASSLPTGSLANTEAFFGQGTRLTVV.

This clonotype was recorded a few times. This chain connects TRBV10-3 to TRBJ1-2; D uncertain. The ends were cut back, 6 bases at V and 4 bases at J, with 6 bases in the middle. The germline V gene encodes CDR1 ENHRY and CDR2 SYGVKD. The CDR3 runs to 11 residues. Here the CDR3 reads CAISEVYGYTF. CDR3 nucleotide sequence: TGTGCCATCAGCGAGGTCTATGGCTACACCTTC.

This clonotype was counted only a few times. The chain employs TRBV27 and TRBJ1-6; D gene unclear. This CDR3 comprises 16 residues. Germline assignment: CDR1 MNHEY and CDR2 SMNVEV (reference sequence). V shed 3 bases and J shed 9 bases, with 18 bases lying between them. CDR3 nucleotide sequence: TGTGCCAGCAGTTTCTTAGTAATCGGCGGTGTTTCACCCCTCCACTTT. Translated: CASSFLVIGGVSPLHF.